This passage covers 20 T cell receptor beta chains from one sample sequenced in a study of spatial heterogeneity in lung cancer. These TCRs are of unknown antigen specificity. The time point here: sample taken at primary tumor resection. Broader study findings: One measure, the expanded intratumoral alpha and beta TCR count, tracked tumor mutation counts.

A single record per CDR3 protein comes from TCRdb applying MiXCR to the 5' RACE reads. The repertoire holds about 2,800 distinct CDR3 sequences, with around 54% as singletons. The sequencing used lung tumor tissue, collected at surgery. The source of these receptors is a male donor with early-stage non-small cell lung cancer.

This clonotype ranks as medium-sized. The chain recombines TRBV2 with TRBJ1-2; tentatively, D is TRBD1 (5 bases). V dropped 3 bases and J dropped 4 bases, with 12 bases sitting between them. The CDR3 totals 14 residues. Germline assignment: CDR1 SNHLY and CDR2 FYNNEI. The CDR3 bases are TGTGCCAGCAGTGAGCAGGGTCCCCTCTATGGCTACACCTTC. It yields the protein CASSEQGPLYGYTF.

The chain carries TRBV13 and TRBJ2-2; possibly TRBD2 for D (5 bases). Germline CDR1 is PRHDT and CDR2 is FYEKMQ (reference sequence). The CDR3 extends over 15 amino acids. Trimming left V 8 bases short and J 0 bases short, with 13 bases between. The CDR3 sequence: CASSADGANTGELFF. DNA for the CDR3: TGTGCCAGCTCAGCCGACGGGGCGAACACCGGGGAGCTGTTTTTT.

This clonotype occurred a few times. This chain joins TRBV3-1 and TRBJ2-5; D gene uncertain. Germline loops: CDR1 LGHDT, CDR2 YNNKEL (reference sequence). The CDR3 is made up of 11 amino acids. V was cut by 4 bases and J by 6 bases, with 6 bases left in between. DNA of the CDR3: TGTGCCAGCAGCCTCCTGAAGACCCAGTACTTC. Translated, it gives CASSLLKTQYF.

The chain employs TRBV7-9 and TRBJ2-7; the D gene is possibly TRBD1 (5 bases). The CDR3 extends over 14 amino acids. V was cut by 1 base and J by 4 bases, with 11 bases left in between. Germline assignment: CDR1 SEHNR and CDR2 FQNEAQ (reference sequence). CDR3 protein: CASSLGTTGYEQYF. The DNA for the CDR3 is TGTGCCAGCAGCTTAGGGACAACAGGTTACGAGCAGTACTTC.

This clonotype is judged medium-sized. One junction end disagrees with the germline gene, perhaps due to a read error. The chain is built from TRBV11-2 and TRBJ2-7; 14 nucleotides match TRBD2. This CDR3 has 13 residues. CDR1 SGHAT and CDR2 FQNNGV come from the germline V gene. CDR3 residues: CASSLGLAGDWHF. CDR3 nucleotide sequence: TGTGCCAGCAGCTTGGGACTAGCGGGAGACTGGCACTTC.

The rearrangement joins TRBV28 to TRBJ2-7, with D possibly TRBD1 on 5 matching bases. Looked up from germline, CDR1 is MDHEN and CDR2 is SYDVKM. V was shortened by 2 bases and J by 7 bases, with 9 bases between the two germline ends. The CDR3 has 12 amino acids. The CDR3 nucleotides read TGTGCCAGCAGTTTAGACGCAGGGGAGCAGTACTTC. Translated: CASSLDAGEQYF.

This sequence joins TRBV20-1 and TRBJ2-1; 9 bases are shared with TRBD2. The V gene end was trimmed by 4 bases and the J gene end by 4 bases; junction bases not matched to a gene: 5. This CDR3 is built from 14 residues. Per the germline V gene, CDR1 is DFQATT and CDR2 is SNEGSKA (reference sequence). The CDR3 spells CSAKAGGKYNEQFF. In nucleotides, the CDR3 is TGCAGTGCTAAAGCGGGAGGTAAATACAATGAGCAGTTCTTC.

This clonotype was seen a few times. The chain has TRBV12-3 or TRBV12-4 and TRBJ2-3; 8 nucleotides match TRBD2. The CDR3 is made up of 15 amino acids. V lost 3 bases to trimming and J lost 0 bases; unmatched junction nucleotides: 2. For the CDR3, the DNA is TGTGCCAGCAGTTTTAGCGGGGCTAGCACAGATACGCAGTATTTT. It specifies CASSFSGASTDTQYF.

CDR3 sequence: CASSERDPSYEQYF. The CDR3 DNA reads TGCGCCAGCAGCGAACGGGACCCCTCCTACGAGCAGTACTTC. This chain links TRBV5-1 with TRBJ2-7; D possibly uses TRBD1 or TRBD2 (5 bases each). Trimming took off 4 bases at V and 0 bases at J, with 11 bases between the two ends. CDR3 length: 14 amino acids. Germline CDR1 SGHRS, CDR2 YFSETQ.

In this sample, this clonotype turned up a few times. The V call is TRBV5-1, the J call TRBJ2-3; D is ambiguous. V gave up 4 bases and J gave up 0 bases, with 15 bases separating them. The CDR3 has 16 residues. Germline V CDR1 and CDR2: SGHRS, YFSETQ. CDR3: CASSPSGPSSTDTQYF. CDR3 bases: TGCGCCAGCAGCCCGTCCGGACCGTCTAGCACAGATACGCAGTATTTT.

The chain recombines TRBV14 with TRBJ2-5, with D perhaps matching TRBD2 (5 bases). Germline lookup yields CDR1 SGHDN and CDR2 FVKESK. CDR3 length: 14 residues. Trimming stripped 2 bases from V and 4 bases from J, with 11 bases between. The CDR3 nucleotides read TGTGCCAGCAGCCAAATGCTAGCCTCAGAGACCCAGTACTTC. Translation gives CASSQMLASETQYF.

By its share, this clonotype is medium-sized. Here the CDR3 DNA reads TGTGCCAGCACTATGGGACTACCATCCTACGAGCAGTACTTC. Its translation is CASTMGLPSYEQYF. This rearrangement joins TRBV6-1 to TRBJ2-7, with 7 bases fitting TRBD2. Germline V gene sequence: CDR1 MNHNS, CDR2 SASEGT. The CDR3 has 14 residues. After removal of 7 bases from V and 1 base from J, the junction contained 7 bases not matched to a gene.

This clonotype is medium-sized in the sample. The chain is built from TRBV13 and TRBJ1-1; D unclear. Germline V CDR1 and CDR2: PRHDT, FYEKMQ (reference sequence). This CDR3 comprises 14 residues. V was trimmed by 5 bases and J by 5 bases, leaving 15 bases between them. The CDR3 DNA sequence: TGTGCCAGCAGCGCGGACTGGAAGGGAACTGAAGCTTTCTTT. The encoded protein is CASSADWKGTEAFF. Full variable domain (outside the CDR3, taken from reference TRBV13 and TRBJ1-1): AAGVIQSPRHLIKEKRETATLKCYPIPRHDTVYWYQQGPGQDPQFLISFYEKMQSDKGSIPDRFSAQQFSDYHSELNMSSLELGDSALYFCASSADWKGTEAFFGQGTRLTVV.

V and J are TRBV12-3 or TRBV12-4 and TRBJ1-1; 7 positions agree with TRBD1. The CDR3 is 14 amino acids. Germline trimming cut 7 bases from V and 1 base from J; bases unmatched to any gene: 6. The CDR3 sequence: CASKLGTENTEAFF. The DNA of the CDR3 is TGTGCCAGCAAGCTCGGGACAGAGAACACTGAAGCTTTCTTT.

CDR3 nucleotides: TGCAGCGTTGAATCCAGGGCCTACGAGCAGTACTTC. It translates to CSVESRAYEQYF. This chain connects TRBV29-1 to TRBJ2-7; TRBD1 might be the D (5 bases). Germline values: CDR1 SQVTM, CDR2 ANQGSEA. Trimming removed 2 bases at V and 2 bases at J, with 7 bases between. The CDR3 covers 12 residues.

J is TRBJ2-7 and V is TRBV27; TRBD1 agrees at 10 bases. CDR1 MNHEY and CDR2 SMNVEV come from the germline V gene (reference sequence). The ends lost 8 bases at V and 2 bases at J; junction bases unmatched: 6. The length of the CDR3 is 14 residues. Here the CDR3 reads CASGLGQGAYEQYF. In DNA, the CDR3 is TGTGCCAGCGGGCTTGGACAGGGGGCCTACGAGCAGTACTTC.

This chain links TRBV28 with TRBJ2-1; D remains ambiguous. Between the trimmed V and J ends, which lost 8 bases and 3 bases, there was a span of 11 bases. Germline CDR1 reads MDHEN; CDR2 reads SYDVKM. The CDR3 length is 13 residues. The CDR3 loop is CASHQDVYNEQFF. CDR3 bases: TGTGCCAGCCACCAGGACGTCTACAATGAGCAGTTCTTC.

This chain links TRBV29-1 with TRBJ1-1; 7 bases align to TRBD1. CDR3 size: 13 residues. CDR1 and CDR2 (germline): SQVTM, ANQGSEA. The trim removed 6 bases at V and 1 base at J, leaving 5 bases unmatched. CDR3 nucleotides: TGCAGCGTCAACCGGGACAGGAACACTGAAGCTTTCTTT. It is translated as CSVNRDRNTEAFF. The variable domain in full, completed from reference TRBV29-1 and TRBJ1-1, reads SAVISQKPSRDICQRGTSLTIQCQVDSQVTMMFWYRQQPGQSLTLIATANQGSEATYESGFVIDKFPISRPNLTFSTLTVSNMSPEDSSIYLCSVNRDRNTEAFFGQGTRLTVV.

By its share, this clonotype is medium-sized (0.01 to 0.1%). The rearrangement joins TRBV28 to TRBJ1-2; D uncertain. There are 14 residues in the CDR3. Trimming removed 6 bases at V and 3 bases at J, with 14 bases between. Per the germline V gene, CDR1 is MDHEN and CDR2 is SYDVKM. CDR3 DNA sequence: TGTGCCAGCAGACCCGCGGGTCCCTACTATGGCTACACCTTC. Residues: CASRPAGPYYGYTF.

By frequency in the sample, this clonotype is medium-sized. The CDR3 DNA follows: TGTGCCAGCAAGGGGACAGTGATGAACACTGAAGCTTTCTTT. Its protein is CASKGTVMNTEAFF. The rearrangement joins TRBV6-6 to TRBJ1-1, with 7 nucleotides matching TRBD1. After removal of 7 bases from V and 0 bases from J, the junction contained 5 bases not matched to a gene. Germline V CDR1 and CDR2: MNHNY, SVGAGI (reference sequence). The CDR3 runs to 14 residues.